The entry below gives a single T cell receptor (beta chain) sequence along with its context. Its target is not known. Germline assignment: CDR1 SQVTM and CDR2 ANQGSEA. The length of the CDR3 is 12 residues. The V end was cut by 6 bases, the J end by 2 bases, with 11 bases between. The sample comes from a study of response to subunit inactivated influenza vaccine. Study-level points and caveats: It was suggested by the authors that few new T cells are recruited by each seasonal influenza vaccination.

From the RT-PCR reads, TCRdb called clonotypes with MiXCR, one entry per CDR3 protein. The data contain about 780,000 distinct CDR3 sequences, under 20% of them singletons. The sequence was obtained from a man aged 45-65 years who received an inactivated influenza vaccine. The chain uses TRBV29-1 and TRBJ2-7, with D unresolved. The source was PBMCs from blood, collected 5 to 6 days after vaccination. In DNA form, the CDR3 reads TGCAGCGTGGGGTGGAGTACCTACGAGCAGTACTTC. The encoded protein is CSVGWSTYEQYF.